The 26 T cell receptor beta chains given below trace back to one sample, sequenced in a study of blood T cell repertoires in COVID-19. Produced via immunoSEQ multiplex PCR; TCRdb's table is partial and in-frame only. The table has 200,000 to 250,000 clones, 80% seen once. The specimen sequenced was PBMCs or T cells enriched from blood (not recorded which). Receptors originate from a woman in her 40s with acute COVID-19.

The chain carries TRBV27 and TRBJ2-2, with D maybe TRBD1 (7 bases). Germline CDR1 is MNHEY and CDR2 is SMNVEV (reference sequence). The CDR3 consists of 16 residues. V shed 1 base and J shed 3 bases, with 12 bases lying between them. In nucleotides, the CDR3 is TGTGCCAGCAGTTTATTTTCCAGGGGGGACACCGGGGAGCTGTTTTTT. This sequence encodes CASSLFSRGDTGELFF.

V gene TRBV6-5 combines with J gene TRBJ2-5; possibly TRBD1 for D (5 bases). The CDR3 is made up of 16 amino acids. Trimming removed 2 bases from V and 1 base from J, with 14 bases in between. Germline V gives CDR1 MNHEY, CDR2 SVGAGI. CDR3 region: CASSYNGAQRQETQYF. The DNA of the CDR3 is TGTGCCAGCAGTTACAATGGGGCCCAACGCCAAGAGACCCAGTACTTC.

The J gene is TRBJ1-2, the V gene TRBV9, with 11 bases matching TRBD1. V was clipped by 2 bases and J by 8 bases; unmatched bases: 14. Germline values: CDR1 SGDLS, CDR2 YYNGEE. This CDR3 comprises 17 residues. CDR3 in amino acids: CASSVNPGTGGVEGYTF. Here the CDR3 DNA reads TGTGCCAGCAGCGTGAACCCAGGGACAGGGGGGGTCGAGGGCTACACCTTC.

This chain links TRBV6-2 or TRBV6-3 with TRBJ2-7, with 7 bases matching TRBD2. CDR3 size: 16 residues. V lost 4 bases, J lost 3 bases, and 12 bases stayed unmatched. Germline loops: CDR1 MNHEY, CDR2 SVGEGT. CDR3: CASSSPHLADGYEQYF. The CDR3 DNA reads as TGTGCCAGCAGTTCCCCGCACCTAGCGGATGGCTACGAGCAGTACTTC.

This chain joins TRBV7-8 and TRBJ1-2, with 10 nucleotides matching TRBD1. The junction had 7 bases not matched to a gene; V was cut back by 5 bases and J by 4 bases. Germline CDR1 and CDR2: SGHVS and FQNEAQ. The CDR3 sequence is 15 residues long. The CDR3 coding sequence is TGTGCCAGCAGCCCGCGACAGGGGGCTACCTATGGCTACACCTTC. Amino acid sequence: CASSPRQGATYGYTF.

The chain has TRBV13 and TRBJ2-7, with TRBD2 matching over 13 bases. Germline CDR1 reads PRHDT; CDR2 reads FYEKMQ (reference sequence). CDR3 size: 15 residues. V lost 4 bases, J lost 1 base, and 1 base stayed unmatched. The CDR3 protein is CASSSLAGGSYEQYF. The CDR3 DNA sequence: TGTGCCAGCAGCTCACTAGCGGGAGGGTCCTACGAGCAGTACTTC. Based on the CDR3 plus reference TRBV13 and TRBJ2-7, the full variable domain is AAGVIQSPRHLIKEKRETATLKCYPIPRHDTVYWYQQGPGQDPQFLISFYEKMQSDKGSIPDRFSAQQFSDYHSELNMSSLELGDSALYFCASSSLAGGSYEQYFGPGTRLTVT.

CDR3 sequence reads: CASSRTSGSYEQYF. CDR3 DNA: TGCGCCAGCAGCCGGACTAGCGGCTCCTACGAGCAGTACTTC. This chain links TRBV5-1 with TRBJ2-7; 10 nucleotides align to TRBD2. This CDR3 is built from 14 residues. Germline V CDR1 and CDR2: SGHRS, YFSETQ. Trimming removed 4 bases from V and 0 bases from J; junction bases left unmatched: 1. The full variable domain, in which reference TRBV5-1 and TRBJ2-7 provide the parts outside the CDR3, is KAGVTQTPRYLIKTRGQQVTLSCSPISGHRSVSWYQQTPGQGLQFLFEYFSETQRNKGNFPGRFSGRQFSNSRSEMNVSTLELGDSALYLCASSRTSGSYEQYFGPGTRLTVT.

To note about this clone: The junction differs from germline at one of its ends, possibly a read error. The chain has TRBV24-1 and TRBJ1-5, with D unclear. CDR3 length: 12 amino acids. CDR1 and CDR2 (germline): KGHDR, SFDVKD. The CDR3 spells CATSEGNQPQHF. The CDR3 nucleotides read TGTGCCACCAGCGAGGGCAACCAGCCCCAGCATTTT.

This chain links TRBV6-2 or TRBV6-3 with TRBJ1-2, with 7 bases that match TRBD1. The germline CDR1 and CDR2 sequences are MNHEY and SVGEGT. The CDR3 is 14 residues long. V lost 6 bases to trimming and J lost 8 bases; unmatched junction nucleotides: 12. CDR3 DNA sequence: TGTGCCAGCAGCGACCCTTTTGACAGGGAGGGCTACACCTTC. Its protein is CASSDPFDREGYTF.

The CDR3 DNA is TGTGCCAGTAGTCGGACAGGGGGGGATGAAAAACTGTTTTTT. Amino acids: CASSRTGGDEKLFF. The genes are TRBV19 and TRBJ1-4, with TRBD1 identical over 10 bases. Germline CDR1 and CDR2: LNHDA and SQIVND (reference sequence). V shed 5 bases, J shed 6 bases, and the junction held 3 bases outside the gene matches. CDR3 length: 14 amino acids.

This chain joins TRBV5-1 and TRBJ1-2; TRBD1 might be the D (5 bases). This CDR3 is 14 amino acids long. Germline V lookup: CDR1 SGHRS, CDR2 YFSETQ. Deletions cut 4 bases from V and 2 bases from J, with 12 bases between. CDR3 nucleotide sequence: TGCGCCAGCAGCGAGGGACTGCGAAACTATGGCTACACCTTC. Protein product: CASSEGLRNYGYTF.

The V and J genes are TRBV3-1 (or the pseudogene TRBV3-2) and TRBJ1-1, with 7 positions matching TRBD1. With 2 bases clipped from V and 5 bases from J, the junction kept 2 bases outside the gene matches. The CDR3 runs to 13 residues. Germline V gene sequence: CDR1 LGHDT, CDR2 YNNKEL (reference sequence). CDR3 DNA sequence: TGTGCCAGCAGCCAAACAGGGGCGACTGAAGCTTTCTTT. Residues: CASSQTGATEAFF.

V gene TRBV24-1 combines with J gene TRBJ2-7; TRBD2 agrees at 8 bases. V gave up 4 bases and J gave up 2 bases; unmatched junction bases: 3. This CDR3 has 14 amino acids. The germline CDR1 and CDR2 sequences are KGHDR and SFDVKD. The CDR3 DNA is TGTGCCACCAGTGAGGGCGGGAGGACCTACGAGCAGTACTTC. Translated: CATSEGGRTYEQYF.

The chain links TRBV15 to TRBJ2-7, with D unclear. Germline-derived CDR1 and CDR2 are LNHNV and YYDKDF (reference sequence). The CDR3 consists of 13 residues. Trimming removed 1 base from V and 2 bases from J, with 6 bases in between. For the CDR3, the DNA is TGTGCCACCAGCAGAGGCGACACCTACGAGCAGTACTTC. Residues: CATSRGDTYEQYF.

The V call is TRBV19, the J call TRBJ1-5; 8 nucleotides align to TRBD1. Germline V lookup: CDR1 LNHDA, CDR2 SQIVND (reference sequence). CDR3 length equals 15 residues. With V trimmed by 4 bases and J by 3 bases, 5 bases remained unmatched. The CDR3 nucleotides are TGTGCCAGTAGTAATGGACAGGGATACAATCAGCCCCAGCATTTT. It is translated as CASSNGQGYNQPQHF.

This chain uses TRBV6-5 with TRBJ2-7, with 9 bases identical to TRBD1. Trimming took 8 bases from V and 1 from J; bases not matched to a gene: 9. The length of the CDR3 is 15 residues. CDR1 is MNHEY, CDR2 SVGAGI, per germline. CDR3 coding DNA: TGTGCCAGCGGCAGGGACAGGGCTAGTTCCTACGAGCAGTACTTC. Its translation is CASGRDRASSYEQYF.

The chain uses TRBV5-1 and TRBJ2-1, with 8 nucleotides matching TRBD2. V lost 6 bases and J lost 1; bases outside the gene matches: 6. Germline loops: CDR1 SGHRS, CDR2 YFSETQ. The CDR3 totals 15 residues. CDR3 sequence reads: CASNAGGRSYNEQFF. DNA for the CDR3: TGCGCCAGCAACGCGGGGGGCCGATCCTACAATGAGCAGTTCTTC.

This clone was counted a single time. This chain connects TRBV11-2 to TRBJ2-6; D may be TRBD2 (6 bases). Germline V gene sequence: CDR1 SGHAT, CDR2 FQNNGV. This CDR3 spans 18 amino acids. Between the trimmed V and J ends, which lost 0 bases and 2 bases, there was a span of 14 bases. The CDR3 coding sequence is TGTGCCAGCAGCTTAGATCCCGTAGGAGGGACTGGGGCCAACGTCCTGACTTTC. As protein: CASSLDPVGGTGANVLTF.

The chain has TRBV7-9 and TRBJ1-4; possibly TRBD1 for D (5 bases). Trimming stripped 2 bases from V and 7 bases from J, with 11 bases between. The CDR3 length is 14 residues. Germline lookup yields CDR1 SEHNR and CDR2 FQNEAQ (reference sequence). This CDR3 reads CASSLSKGVEKLFF. The CDR3 DNA reads TGTGCCAGCAGCTTAAGTAAAGGGGTTGAAAAACTGTTTTTT. The full variable domain, its missing parts supplied by reference TRBV7-9 and TRBJ1-4, is DTGVSQNPRHKITKRGQNVTFRCDPISEHNRLYWYRQTLGQGPEFLTYFQNEAQLEKSRLLSDRFSAERPKGSFSTLEIQRTEQGDSAMYLCASSLSKGVEKLFFGSGTQLSVL.

The CDR3 loop is CASSLAGEDEQYF. CDR3 bases: TGTGCCAGCAGCTTAGCGGGGGAGGACGAGCAGTACTTC. The chain uses TRBV7-6 and TRBJ2-7, with D perhaps matching TRBD2 (6 bases). Trimming pared 0 bases from V and 5 bases from J, leaving 8 bases between. The germline V gene encodes CDR1 SGHVS and CDR2 FNYEAQ. The CDR3 contains 13 residues.

The rearrangement uses TRBV5-6 and TRBJ1-2, with D hard to call. V lost 4 bases, J lost 4 bases, and 17 bases lay in between. The germline V gene encodes CDR1 SGHDT and CDR2 YYEEEE. The CDR3 loop spans 15 amino acids. In nucleotides, the CDR3 is TGTGCCAGCAGCCCGGAATTAGACACCTTCTATGGCTACACCTTC. Translation: CASSPELDTFYGYTF.

This sequence joins TRBV6-5 and TRBJ2-1, with 13 bases fitting TRBD2. The germline CDR1 and CDR2 sequences are MNHEY and SVGAGI. V gave up 5 bases and J gave up 7 bases; unmatched junction bases: 5. This CDR3 is 15 amino acids long. CDR3: CASSRTSGRLNEQFF. Written as DNA, the CDR3 is TGTGCCAGCAGTCGGACTAGCGGGAGATTGAATGAGCAGTTCTTC.

This clone has only one observation. This rearrangement joins TRBV27 to TRBJ2-2; 10 bases agree with TRBD2. Looked up from germline, CDR1 is MNHEY and CDR2 is SMNVEV (reference sequence). The CDR3 runs to 15 residues. V dropped 5 bases and J dropped 5; count of bases not matched to a gene: 5. The CDR3 coding sequence is TGTGCCAGCAGTACCACTAGCGGGGCAACCGGGGAGCTGTTTTTT. Its translation: CASSTTSGATGELFF.

The chain is built from TRBV5-1 and TRBJ1-1, with D perhaps TRBD1 (6 bases). Germline CDR1 and CDR2: SGHRS and YFSETQ. V lost 2 bases, J lost 1 base, and 12 bases lay in between. The CDR3 spans 15 residues. CDR3 DNA: TGCGCCAGCAGCTTAAGAGCAGGGGAGAACACTGAAGCTTTCTTT. Its protein is CASSLRAGENTEAFF.

The chain combines TRBV5-1 with TRBJ2-5; 12 bases are a match to TRBD2. CDR1 is SGHRS and CDR2 is YFSETQ in the germline V gene. Unmatched junction bases numbered 2, after V lost 4 bases and J lost 1 base. This CDR3 has 15 residues. As DNA, the CDR3 is TGCGCCAGCAGCATGACTAGCGGGGGCCAAGAGACCCAGTACTTC. Its protein is CASSMTSGGQETQYF.

The chain carries TRBV10-3 and TRBJ2-6; possibly TRBD2 for D (5 bases). The CDR3 contains 14 residues. CDR1 is ENHRY and CDR2 is SYGVKD in the germline V gene. V was trimmed by 8 bases and J by 2 bases, leaving 10 bases between them. Here the CDR3 DNA reads TGTGCCATCCGGCGGACTCCTGGGGCCAACGTCCTGACTTTC. Protein: CAIRRTPGANVLTF.